This entry concerns a single TCR beta chain. These data belong to a study of T cell responses to AZD1222 COVID-19 vaccine. Sequencing used immunoSEQ multiplex PCR; TCRdb keeps in-frame clones, though not all of them. Of 130,000 to 150,000 clones listed, around 90% are singletons. This sample comprised peripheral blood, obtained on day 0 of AZD1222 vaccination. This clonotype originated in an adult in good health.

CDR3 protein: CASSTNRIGTEKLFF. In DNA form, the CDR3 reads TGTGCCAGTAGTACAAACAGGATTGGGACTGAAAAACTGTTTTTT. The genes are TRBV19 and TRBJ1-4; a possible D gene is TRBD1 (5 bases). Germline V CDR1 and CDR2: LNHDA, SQIVND (reference sequence). The CDR3 covers 15 residues. The V end lost 4 bases, the J end lost 7 bases, and 16 bases lay between the germline ends. The full variable domain, its missing parts supplied by reference TRBV19 and TRBJ1-4, is DGGITQSPKYLFRKEGQNVTLSCEQNLNHDAMYWYRQDPGQGLRLIYYSQIVNDFQKGDIAEGYSVSREKKESFPLTVTSAQKNPTAFYLCASSTNRIGTEKLFFGSGTQLSVL.